This T cell receptor beta chain derives from a study of blood T cell repertoires in COVID-19. V was pared by 0 bases and J by 5 bases, with 2 bases of the junction left unmatched. The CDR3 sequence is 15 residues long. Germline V CDR1 and CDR2: SGHRS, YFSETQ. Source study methods: The assay estimated nucleated cells by amplifying reference gene primers. Clones were sequenced by immunoSEQ multiplex PCR, and TCRdb holds only the in-frame ones, with some missing. The DNA was the basis for D and trimming; V, J and clone size are from that table. The sample lists approximately 180,000 clones; about 84% were seen once.

The J gene is TRBJ1-5, the V gene TRBV5-1, with 10 bases aligning to TRBD1. The sample taken for sequencing was peripheral blood. This sequence originates from a person aged 65-85 years with COVID-19, enrolled during active disease. The CDR3 loop is CASSLGQGAYQPQHF. The CDR3 DNA reads as TGCGCCAGCAGCTTGGGACAGGGGGCCTATCAGCCCCAGCATTTT. The full variable domain, rest sourced from reference TRBV5-1 and TRBJ1-5, is KAGVTQTPRYLIKTRGQQVTLSCSPISGHRSVSWYQQTPGQGLQFLFEYFSETQRNKGNFPGRFSGRQFSNSRSEMNVSTLELGDSALYLCASSLGQGAYQPQHFGDGTRLSIL.